This passage covers 13 T cell receptor beta chains from one sample sequenced in a study of CD8+ T cells in alopecia areata (dated by TCRdb to 2016 to 2018). The method was the immunoSEQ multiplex PCR assay. To provide template for TCR sequencing, every sample had RNA extracted and reverse transcribed into cDNA. The source is immuneACCESS, and TCRdb retained only in-frame sequences with V and J called. Part of the clones is not carried over; for the studies checked, unresolved V genes explain less than half of this, and the remainder is unexplained. This sample lists under 150,000 clones; more than 55% were detected once. The ten largest clones capture 36% of the sample. Material for sequencing was CD8+ T cells sorted from blood. These receptors all stem from a human donor in good health.

This chain links TRBV2 with TRBJ2-2; D call uncertain. The CDR3 contains 14 residues. Germline V gene data show CDR1 as SNHLY and CDR2 as FYNNEI. Trimming removed 8 bases from V and 5 bases from J, with 15 bases in between. The CDR3 coding sequence is TGTGCCAGCCTACATTTACTATCGACCGGGGAGCTGTTTTTT. It is translated as CASLHLLSTGELFF.

This clone was counted a few times. J is TRBJ2-4 and V is TRBV27, with 8 bases matching TRBD2. Germline V gene sequence: CDR1 MNHEY, CDR2 SMNVEV (reference sequence). Losses at the gene ends were 2 bases for V and 8 bases for J; bases not matched to a gene: 8. The CDR3 is 15 amino acids. CDR3 nucleotides: TGTGCCAGCAGTTTAGTACCGGGAGGGATAGACATTCAGTACTTC. Translated, it gives CASSLVPGGIDIQYF.

The chain carries TRBV5-1 and TRBJ2-1, with D maybe TRBD2 (6 bases). The CDR3 length is 18 residues. V was cut by 4 bases and J by 2 bases, with 22 bases left in between. In germline, CDR1 is SGHRS, CDR2 YFSETQ. The CDR3 protein is CASSALSSAYPPYNEQFF. The CDR3 region has the DNA TGCGCCAGCAGCGCCCTTTCTAGCGCTTATCCTCCCTACAATGAGCAGTTCTTC.

The chain couples TRBV6-5 to TRBJ2-3; 9 bases line up with TRBD2. This CDR3 spans 14 amino acids. The ends lost 8 bases at V and 4 bases at J; junction bases unmatched: 7. Per the germline V gene, CDR1 is MNHEY and CDR2 is SVGAGI. The CDR3 reads CASGLAGAPDTQYF. Here the CDR3 DNA reads TGTGCCAGCGGCTTAGCGGGAGCCCCAGATACGCAGTATTTT.

The genes are TRBV15 and TRBJ2-5; D ambiguous. Germline V gene sequence: CDR1 LNHNV, CDR2 YYDKDF (reference sequence). The CDR3 sequence is 12 residues long. V was shortened by 4 bases and J by 3 bases, with 6 bases between the two germline ends. The CDR3 DNA follows: TGTGCCACCAGCAACTCTGAAGAGACCCAGTACTTC. It specifies CATSNSEETQYF.

The chain employs TRBV4-1 and TRBJ2-5, with D perhaps TRBD2 (6 bases). Between the trimmed V and J ends, which lost 2 bases and 4 bases, there was a span of 11 bases. The CDR3 spans 14 residues. Per the germline V gene, CDR1 is MGHRA and CDR2 is YSYEKL. The CDR3 DNA sequence: TGCGCCAGCAGCCAATCGCGGGACCCAGAGACCCAGTACTTC. Encoded protein: CASSQSRDPETQYF.

This chain uses TRBV6-5 with TRBJ1-1; tentatively, D is TRBD1 (5 bases). V lost 0 bases and J lost 5, with 13 bases in between. From germline, CDR1 is MNHEY and CDR2 SVGAGI. The CDR3 contains 15 residues. This CDR3 is CASSYSRQGRTEAFF. In nucleotides, the CDR3 is TGTGCCAGCAGTTACTCTCGGCAGGGTAGAACTGAAGCTTTCTTT.

This chain connects TRBV27 to TRBJ1-2; D possibly corresponds to TRBD1 (5 bases). Trimming left V 10 bases short and J 8 bases short, with 14 bases between. Germline CDR1 is MNHEY and CDR2 is SMNVEV (reference sequence). The CDR3 totals 11 residues. The CDR3 DNA sequence: TGTGCCAAGACAGCTAAAAGAGGCTACACCTTC. Residues: CAKTAKRGYTF.

The gene calls are TRBV5-4 and TRBJ2-3; 8 nucleotides line up with TRBD2. The germline CDR1 and CDR2 sequences are SGHNT and YYREEE (reference sequence). This CDR3 is 19 amino acids long. Losses at the gene ends were 4 bases for V and 3 bases for J; bases not matched to a gene: 19. The CDR3 sequence is CASSPEWSGRGFGTDTQYF. The CDR3 nucleotides read TGTGCCAGCAGCCCAGAGTGGAGCGGGAGAGGTTTTGGGACAGATACGCAGTATTTT.

The V and J genes are TRBV13 and TRBJ2-7, with a possible D match to TRBD1 (6 bases). Trimming shortened V by 3 bases and J by 0 bases, and 6 bases separated the two germline ends. CDR3 length equals 13 residues. Germline V CDR1 and CDR2: PRHDT, FYEKMQ (reference sequence). This CDR3 is CASSFRGSYEQYF. CDR3 bases: TGTGCCAGCAGCTTCAGGGGCTCCTACGAGCAGTACTTC.

V usage is TRBV5-4 and J usage is TRBJ2-2; tentative D call: TRBD1 (6 bases). This CDR3 has 16 amino acids. CDR1 and CDR2 (germline): SGHNT, YYREEE (reference sequence). V dropped 4 bases and J dropped 0 bases, with 13 bases sitting between them. The CDR3 loop reads CASSALGGTNTGELFF. The CDR3 DNA reads as TGTGCCAGCAGCGCACTTGGGGGCACGAACACCGGGGAGCTGTTTTTT.

This clone showed up just once. This rearrangement joins TRBV7-6 to TRBJ2-1; a possible D gene is TRBD1 (5 bases). The CDR3 contains 16 residues. V lost 1 base and J 4 bases, leaving 14 bases between the germline ends. The germline gives CDR1 SGHVS, CDR2 FNYEAQ. CDR3 coding DNA: TGTGCCAGCAGCTTAGGACCCGCACAGGTATACAATGAGCAGTTCTTC. Its translation: CASSLGPAQVYNEQFF.

This clone occurred a few times. The rearrangement joins TRBV29-1 to TRBJ1-4; D is possibly TRBD1 (6 bases). Per germline, CDR1 SQVTM and CDR2 ANQGSEA. V was shortened by 2 bases and J by 8 bases, with 18 bases between the two germline ends. The CDR3 consists of 15 residues. CDR3 coding DNA: TGCAGCGTTGAAACAGGGAGTGGGTCCGTGGAAAAACTGTTTTTT. Translation gives CSVETGSGSVEKLFF.